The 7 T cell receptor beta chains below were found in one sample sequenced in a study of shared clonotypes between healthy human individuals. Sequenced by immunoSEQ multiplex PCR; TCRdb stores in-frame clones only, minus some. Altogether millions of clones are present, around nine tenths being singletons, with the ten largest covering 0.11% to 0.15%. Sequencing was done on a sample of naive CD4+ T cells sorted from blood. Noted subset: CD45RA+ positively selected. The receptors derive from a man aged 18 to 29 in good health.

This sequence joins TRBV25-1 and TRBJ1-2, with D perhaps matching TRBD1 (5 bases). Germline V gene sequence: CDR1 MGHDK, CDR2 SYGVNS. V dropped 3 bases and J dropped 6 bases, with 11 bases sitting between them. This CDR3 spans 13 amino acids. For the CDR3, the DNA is TGTGCCAGCAGTGAGCAGGGTTTGGATGGCTACACCTTC. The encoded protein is CASSEQGLDGYTF.

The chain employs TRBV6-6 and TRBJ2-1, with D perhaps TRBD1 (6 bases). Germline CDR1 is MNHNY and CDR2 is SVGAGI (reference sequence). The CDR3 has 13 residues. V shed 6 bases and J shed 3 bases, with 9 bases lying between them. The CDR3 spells CASSWTDYNEQFF. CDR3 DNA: TGTGCCAGCAGCTGGACAGACTACAATGAGCAGTTCTTC.

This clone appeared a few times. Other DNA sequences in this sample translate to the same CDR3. CDR3 DNA sequence: TGTGCCAGCTCACCACCGTCTAGGGGGGGAGAGACCCAGTACTTC. Its protein product is CASSPPSRGGETQYF. V and J are TRBV18 and TRBJ2-5; a weak D match, TRBD2 (7 bases). With 0 bases removed from V and 4 bases from J, the gap between germline ends came to 12 bases. Germline CDR1 and CDR2: KGHSH and LQKENI. The CDR3 spans 15 residues. Full variable domain (rest looked up from reference TRBV18 and TRBJ2-5): NAGVMQNPRHLVRRRGQEARLRCSPMKGHSHVYWYRQLPEEGLKFMVYLQKENIIDESGMPKERFSAEFPKEGPSILRIQQVVRGDSAAYFCASSPPSRGGETQYFGPGTRLLVL.

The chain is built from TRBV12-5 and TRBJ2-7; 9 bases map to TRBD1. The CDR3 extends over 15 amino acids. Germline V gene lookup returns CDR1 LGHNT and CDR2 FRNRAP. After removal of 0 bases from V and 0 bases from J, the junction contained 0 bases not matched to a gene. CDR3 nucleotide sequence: TGTGCTAGTGGTTTGGTACAGGGGGCCTCCTACGAGCAGTACTTC. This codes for CASGLVQGASYEQYF.

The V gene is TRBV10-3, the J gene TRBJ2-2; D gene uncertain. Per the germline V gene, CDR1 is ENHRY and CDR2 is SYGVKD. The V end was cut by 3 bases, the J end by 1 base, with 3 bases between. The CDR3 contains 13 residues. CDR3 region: CAISDKNTGELFF. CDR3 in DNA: TGTGCCATCAGTGACAAGAACACCGGGGAGCTGTTTTTT.

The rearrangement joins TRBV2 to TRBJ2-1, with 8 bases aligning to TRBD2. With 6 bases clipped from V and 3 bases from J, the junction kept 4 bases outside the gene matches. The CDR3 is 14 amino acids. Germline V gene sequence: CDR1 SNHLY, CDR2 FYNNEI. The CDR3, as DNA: TGTGCCAGCAGAAGCGGGAGTAACTACAATGAGCAGTTCTTC. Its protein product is CASRSGSNYNEQFF.

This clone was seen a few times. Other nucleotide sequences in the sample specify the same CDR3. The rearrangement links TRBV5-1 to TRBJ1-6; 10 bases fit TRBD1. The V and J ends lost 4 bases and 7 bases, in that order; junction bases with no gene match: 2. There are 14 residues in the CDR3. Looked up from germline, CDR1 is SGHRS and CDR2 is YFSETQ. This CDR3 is CASSLGQGNSPLHF. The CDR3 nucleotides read TGCGCCAGCAGCCTGGGACAGGGGAATTCACCCCTCCACTTT.